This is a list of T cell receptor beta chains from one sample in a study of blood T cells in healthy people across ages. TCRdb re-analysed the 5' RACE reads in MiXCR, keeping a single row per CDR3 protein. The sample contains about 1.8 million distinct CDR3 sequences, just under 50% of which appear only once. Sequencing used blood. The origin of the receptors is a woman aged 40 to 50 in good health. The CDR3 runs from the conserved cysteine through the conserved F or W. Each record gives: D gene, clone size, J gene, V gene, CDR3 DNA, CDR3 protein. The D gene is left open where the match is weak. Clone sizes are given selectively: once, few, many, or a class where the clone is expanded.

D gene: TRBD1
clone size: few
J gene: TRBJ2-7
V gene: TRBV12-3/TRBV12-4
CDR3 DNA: TGTGCCAGCACCCGAGCCGGACAGGGTGGCTACGAGCAGTACTTC
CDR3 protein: CASTRAGQGGYEQYF

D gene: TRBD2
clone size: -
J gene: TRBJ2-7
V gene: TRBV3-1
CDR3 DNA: TGTGCCAGCAGCACGACTAGCGGGGGGTTCACTGAGCAGTACTTC
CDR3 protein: CASSTTSGGFTEQYF

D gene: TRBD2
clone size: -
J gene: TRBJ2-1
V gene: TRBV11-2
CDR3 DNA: TGTGCCAGCAGCTTCTTCGGGACTAGCGGGGGAAACAATGAGCAGTTCTTC
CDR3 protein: CASSFFGTSGGNNEQFF

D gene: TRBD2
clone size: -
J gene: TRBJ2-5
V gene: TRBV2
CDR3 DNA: TGTGCCAGCAGTGCCCTAGCGGGGGCCAAGGGTCCCCACCAAGAGACCCAGTACTTC
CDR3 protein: CASSALAGAKGPHQETQYF

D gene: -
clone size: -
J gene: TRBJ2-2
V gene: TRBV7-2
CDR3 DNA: TGTGCCAGCAGCTCGAGGGGCGGGGCCTATAACACCGGGGAGCTGTTTTTT
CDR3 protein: CASSSRGGAYNTGELFF

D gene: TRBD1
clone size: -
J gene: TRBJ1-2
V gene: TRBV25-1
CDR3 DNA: TGTGCCAGCAGTGAAGGGGGATTCGGGGACAGAAACAACTATGGCTACACCTTC
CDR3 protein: CASSEGGFGDRNNYGYTF

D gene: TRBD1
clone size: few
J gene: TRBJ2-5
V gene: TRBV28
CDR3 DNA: TGTGCCAGCAGCAACCCAGCACAGGGGGTCCGAGGGACCCAGTACTTC
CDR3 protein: CASSNPAQGVRGTQYF

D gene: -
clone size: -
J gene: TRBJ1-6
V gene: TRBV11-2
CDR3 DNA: TGTGCCAGCAGCCAGGAGCCTAATTCACCCCTCCACTTT
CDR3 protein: CASSQEPNSPLHF

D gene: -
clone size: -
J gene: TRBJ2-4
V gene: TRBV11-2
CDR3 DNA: TGTGCCAGCAGCTGGGGGTTGGGGAACATTCAGTACTTC
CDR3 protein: CASSWGLGNIQYF

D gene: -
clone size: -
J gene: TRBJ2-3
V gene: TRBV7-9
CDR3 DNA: TGTGCCAGCAGCTTTTTTGGGCTAGGAGACGCAGATACGCAGTATTTT
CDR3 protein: CASSFFGLGDADTQYF

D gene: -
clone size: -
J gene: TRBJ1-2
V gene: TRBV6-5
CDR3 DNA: TGTGCCAGCAGCCCCAACAGGGAGAGCTACACCTTC
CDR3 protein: CASSPNRESYTF

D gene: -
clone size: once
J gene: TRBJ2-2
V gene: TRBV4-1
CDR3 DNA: TGCGCCAGCAGCCAAGACCCGACCGACGGAACCGGGGAGCTGTTTTTT
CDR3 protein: CASSQDPTDGTGELFF

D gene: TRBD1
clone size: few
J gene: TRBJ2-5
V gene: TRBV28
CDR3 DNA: TGTGCCAGCAGTATACTCGGACAGGACGAACGGGAGACCCAGTACTTC
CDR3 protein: CASSILGQDERETQYF

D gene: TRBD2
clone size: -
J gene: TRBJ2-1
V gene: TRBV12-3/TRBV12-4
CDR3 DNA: TGTGCCAGCAGTTTACTAGCGGGGGGGCCTGGTGCCTACAATGAGCAGTTCTTC
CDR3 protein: CASSLLAGGPGAYNEQFF

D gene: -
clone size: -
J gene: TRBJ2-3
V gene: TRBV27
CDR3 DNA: TGTGCCAGCAGTAGAGGGGCAGGGAGGCCCACAGATACGCCGTATTTT
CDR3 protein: CASSRGAGRPTDTPYF

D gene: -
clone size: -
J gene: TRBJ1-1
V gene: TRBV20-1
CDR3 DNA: TGCAGTGTAGGGGCGGCGGACACTGAAGCTTTCTTT
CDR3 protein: CSVGAADTEAFF

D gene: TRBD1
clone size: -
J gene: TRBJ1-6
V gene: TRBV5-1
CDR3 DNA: TGCGCCAGCAGCTGGACAGGGACGGAGAATTCACCCCTCCACTTT
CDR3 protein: CASSWTGTENSPLHF

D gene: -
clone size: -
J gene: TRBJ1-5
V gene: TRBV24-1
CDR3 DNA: TGTGCCACCAGTGACCCAGGACAGCCCCAGCATTTT
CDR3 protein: CATSDPGQPQHF

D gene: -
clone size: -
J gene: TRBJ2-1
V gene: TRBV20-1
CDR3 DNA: TGCAGTGCTAGGGCGCAGGGGGGGAATGAGCAGTTCTTC
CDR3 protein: CSARAQGGNEQFF

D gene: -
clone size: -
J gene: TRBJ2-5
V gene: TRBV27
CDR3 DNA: TGTGCCAGCAGTTTACTGGTGGGAGAAGCTCGCCAAGAGACCCAGTACTTC
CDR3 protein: CASSLLVGEARQETQYF

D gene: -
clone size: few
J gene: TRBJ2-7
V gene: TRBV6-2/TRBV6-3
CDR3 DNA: TGTGCCAGCAGTTACTCGATGGGGAACGAGCAGTACTTC
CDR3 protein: CASSYSMGNEQYF

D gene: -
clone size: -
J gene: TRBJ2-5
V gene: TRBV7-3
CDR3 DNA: TGTGCCAGCAGCCCCGGCCGAGAAGAGACCCAGTACTTC
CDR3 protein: CASSPGREETQYF

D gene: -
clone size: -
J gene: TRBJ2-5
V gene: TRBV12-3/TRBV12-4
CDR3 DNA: TGTGCCAGCCGAGTAGGGGGGAGGACCCAGTACTTC
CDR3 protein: CASRVGGRTQYF

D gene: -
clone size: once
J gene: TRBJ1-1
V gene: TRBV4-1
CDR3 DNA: TGCGCCAGCAGCCAAGTCACAATTCCTGAAGCTTTCTTT
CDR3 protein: CASSQVTIPEAFF

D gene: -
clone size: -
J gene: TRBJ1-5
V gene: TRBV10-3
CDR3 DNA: TGTGCCATCAGTCGGACAGAGGTCGGCAATCAGCCCCAGCATTTT
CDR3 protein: CAISRTEVGNQPQHF

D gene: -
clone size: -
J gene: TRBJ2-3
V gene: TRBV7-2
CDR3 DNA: TGTGCCCGCAGCTTAGCGCCCAACACAGATACGCAGTATTTT
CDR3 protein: CARSLAPNTDTQYF